Following are 18 T cell receptor beta chains from one sample sequenced in a study of esophageal squamous cell carcinoma under preoperative chemotherapy. A single record per CDR3 protein comes from TCRdb applying MiXCR to the PCR reads. Among fewer than 40,000 distinct CDR3 sequences, roughly half were seen once, and the ten largest hold over 9.5%. Specified time point: before preoperative PTX-NDP chemotherapy. Sampling was done from a patient given preoperative chemotherapy. These receptors were taken from a human donor with esophageal squamous cell carcinoma. The donor label of this sample is uncertain.

The chain has TRBV7-3 and TRBJ2-1; 10 positions match TRBD2. Germline CDR1 reads SGHTA; CDR2 reads FQGTGA. The CDR3 runs to 15 residues. J gave up 10 bases and V 5 bases, and 11 bases lay outside the gene matches. The CDR3 protein is CASSSGRVGYGEQFF. The DNA of the CDR3 is TGTGCCAGCAGCAGCGGGAGGGTGGGATACGGGGAGCAGTTCTTC.

This clonotype was recorded a few times. The chain links TRBV7-8 to TRBJ2-5; D gene ambiguous. CDR3 length: 15 amino acids. From germline, CDR1 is SGHVS and CDR2 FQNEAQ. Trimming took off 0 bases at V and 8 bases at J, with 16 bases between the two ends. The CDR3 spells CASSLALGDLGTQYF. The CDR3 bases are TGTGCCAGCAGCTTAGCGTTAGGTGACTTGGGTACCCAGTACTTC.

This clonotype has a single count. The rearrangement links TRBV7-2 to TRBJ2-5; 11 bases are a match to TRBD1. This CDR3 region has 16 residues. J was trimmed by 3 bases and V by 8 bases; bases with no gene match: 11. Germline V lookup: CDR1 SGHTA, CDR2 FQGNSA. For the CDR3, the DNA is TGTGCCAGCGCGGGACAGGGGGGGAGAGGGAAAGAGACCCAGTACTTC. It yields the protein CASAGQGGRGKETQYF.

Many counts were recorded for this clonotype. This rearrangement joins TRBV6-5 to TRBJ1-2; no definite D call. This CDR3 has 16 amino acids. The germline V and J ends were trimmed by 0 bases and 0 bases, with 11 bases remaining between them. CDR1 MNHEY and CDR2 SVGAGI come from the germline V gene. CDR3 sequence reads: CASSYSGGYTNYGYTF. As DNA, the CDR3 is TGTGCCAGCAGTTACTCAGGAGGATATACTAACTATGGCTACACCTTC.

In its sample, this clonotype ranks as medium-sized (0.01 to 0.1%). V gene TRBV24-1 combines with J gene TRBJ2-1; no clear D gene. With 8 bases removed from V and 7 bases from J, the gap between germline ends came to 8 bases. This CDR3 spans 11 amino acids. Germline V CDR1 and CDR2: KGHDR, SFDVKD. CDR3 in DNA: TGTGCCACCACCACCGGGAATGAGCAGTTCTTC. Its protein product is CATTTGNEQFF.

A remark on this clonotype: The CDR3 does not end in the conserved phenylalanine or tryptophan, so this is likely a read error. The V and J genes are TRBV7-2 and TRBJ2-3, with D tentatively TRBD1 or TRBD2 (7 bases each). Germline V gene lookup returns CDR1 SGHTA and CDR2 FQGNSA. The CDR3 loop spans 16 amino acids. CDR3 coding DNA: TGTGCCAGCGGGCCGCAGGGGGGGAGTGGGACAGAGACGCAGTATTTA. Translation: CASGPQGGSGTETQYL.

There are many counts of this clonotype. This chain links TRBV12-5 with TRBJ2-1, with D perhaps assigned TRBD1 or TRBD2 (5 bases each). CDR1 and CDR2 from the germline V gene are LGHNT and FRNRAP. The CDR3 is 14 amino acids. V gave up 7 bases and J gave up 12 bases, with 22 bases separating them. CDR3 bases: TGTGCTAGTGCCCTGTCCGGGACCCCTAAGGGGCAGTTCTTC. As protein: CASALSGTPKGQFF. The variable domain in full, with the rest retrieved from reference TRBV12-5 and TRBJ2-1, is DARVTQTPRHKVTEMGQEVTMRCQPILGHNTVFWYRQTMMQGLELLAYFRNRAPLDDSGMPKDRFSAEMPDATLATLKIQPSEPRDSAVYFCASALSGTPKGQFFGPGTRLTVL.

The chain links TRBV6-1 to TRBJ2-1, with a weak D call TRBD1 (6 bases). The assigned J gene may be wrong: the sequence end matches TRBJ2-7 better. The CDR3 consists of 13 residues. Germline V lookup: CDR1 MNHNS, CDR2 SASEGT. The CDR3 sequence: CASRRNRDGEQYF. The CDR3 DNA follows: TGTGCCAGCAGACGAAACAGGGACGGTGAGCAGTACTTC.

The V call is TRBV7-2, the J call TRBJ2-2, with no clear D. CDR1 is SGHTA, CDR2 FQGNSA, per germline. This CDR3 spans 15 amino acids. Between the trimmed V and J ends, which lost 1 base and 10 bases, there was a span of 16 bases. The CDR3 nucleotides read TGTGCCAGCAGCTTAGGTGCTCTGAACACAGAGGAGCTGTTTTTT. Amino acid sequence: CASSLGALNTEELFF.

The table lists this clonotype with many counts. The chain recombines TRBV12-3 or TRBV12-4 with TRBJ1-1; D not resolved. The CDR3 contains 13 residues. The germline V and J ends were trimmed by 3 bases and 2 bases, with 7 bases remaining between them. CDR3 nucleotide sequence: TGTGCCAGCAGTTTCAACAGAAACACTGAAGCTTTCTTT. Translated: CASSFNRNTEAFF.

V usage is TRBV7-2 and J usage is TRBJ2-3, with D possibly matching TRBD2 (6 bases). The CDR3 is made up of 14 amino acids. The germline V gene has CDR1 SGHTA and CDR2 FQGNSA. Trimming left V 5 bases short and J 5 bases short, with 14 bases between. The CDR3: CASSRAGSGDTQYF. The CDR3 nucleotides are TGTGCCAGCAGCCGAGCGGGTAGTGGAGATACGCAGTATTTT.

Comments on this clonotype: A junction end diverges from the germline sequence, so it may reflect a read error. The J gene is TRBJ2-1, the V gene TRBV6-1; D is undetermined. Germline CDR1 reads MNHNS; CDR2 reads SASEGT. The CDR3 runs to 15 residues. The CDR3 DNA reads TGTGCCAGCAGTGAAGCTGGGGTAGGCGCCGATACGCAGTTCTTT. Amino acid sequence: CASSEAGVGADTQFF.

In regard to this clonotype: No conserved phenylalanine or tryptophan ends this CDR3, so it is likely a read error. This chain connects TRBV7-2 to TRBJ2-5; unclear D gene. V lost 2 bases to trimming and J lost 7 bases, with 14 bases between them. This CDR3 contains 14 residues. CDR1 is SGHTA, CDR2 FQGNSA, per germline. For the CDR3, the DNA is TGTGCCAGCAGCTTATCGGCCTGGGCAACGACCCAGTACTCC. It encodes CASSLSAWATTQYS.

Concerning this clonotype itself: Germline and junction disagree at one end, which may indicate a read error. The V and J genes are TRBV7-8 and TRBJ2-4, with unresolved D. CDR1 SGHVS and CDR2 FQNEAQ come from the germline V gene. The CDR3 loop spans 15 amino acids. CDR3 loop: CGRSSHQRATNTQYF. CDR3 DNA sequence: TGTGGCCGCAGCTCGCACCAGCGAGCCACAAACACTCAGTATTTC.

This rearrangement joins TRBV7-9 to TRBJ2-3, with D perhaps TRBD1 (5 bases). V lost 6 bases and J 6 bases, leaving 19 bases between the germline ends. This CDR3 has 15 residues. From germline, CDR1 is SEHNR and CDR2 FQNEAQ (reference sequence). CDR3 nucleotides: TGTGCCAGCAGACCGACAGTAACACTAACGGATACGCAGTATTTT. Its translation: CASRPTVTLTDTQYF.

The gene calls are TRBV6-2 or TRBV6-3 and TRBJ2-1; 11 nucleotides align to TRBD2. Germline V CDR1 and CDR2: MNHEY, SVGEGT. This CDR3 is 16 amino acids long. Trimming took 6 bases from V and 1 from J; bases not matched to a gene: 5. The CDR3 sequence: CASSRRLAGSYNEQFF. In DNA form, the CDR3 reads TGTGCCAGCAGCCGACGACTAGCGGGATCCTACAATGAGCAGTTCTTC.

This clonotype has a handful of counts. V gene TRBV6-5 combines with J gene TRBJ1-1; D may be TRBD1 (5 bases). V lost 4 bases and J lost 12, with 15 bases in between. This CDR3 has 12 amino acids. Germline V gene data show CDR1 as MNHEY and CDR2 as SVGAGI. This CDR3 is CASSFQGGLSFF. Written as DNA, the CDR3 is TGTGCCAGCAGTTTTCAGGGTGGGTTGTCTTTCTTT.

A remark on this clonotype: The junction departs from the called germline gene at one end, perhaps through a read error. The rearrangement joins TRBV7-3 to TRBJ2-5; D is possibly TRBD2 (5 bases). CDR3 length: 17 amino acids. The V gene's germline CDR1 is SGHTA and CDR2 FQGTGA. CDR3 in amino acids: CASSFIPAGRVKDTQYF. CDR3 sequence (DNA): TGTGCCAGCAGCTTCATACCGGCGGGCCGGGTCAAAGACACCCAGTACTTC.